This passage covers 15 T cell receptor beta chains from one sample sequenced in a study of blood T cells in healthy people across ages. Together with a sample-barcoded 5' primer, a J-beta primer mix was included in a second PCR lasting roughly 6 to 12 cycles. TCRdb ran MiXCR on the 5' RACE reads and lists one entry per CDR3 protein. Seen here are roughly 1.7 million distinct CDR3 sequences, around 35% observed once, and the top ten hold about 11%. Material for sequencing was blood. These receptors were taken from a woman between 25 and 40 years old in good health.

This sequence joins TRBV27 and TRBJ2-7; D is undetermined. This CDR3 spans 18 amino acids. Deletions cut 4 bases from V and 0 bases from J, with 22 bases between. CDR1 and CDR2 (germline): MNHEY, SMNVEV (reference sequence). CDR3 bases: TGTGCCAGCAGTTCCAAACCACCGACGGCCGCCCGCTCCTACGAGCAGTACTTC. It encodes CASSSKPPTAARSYEQYF.

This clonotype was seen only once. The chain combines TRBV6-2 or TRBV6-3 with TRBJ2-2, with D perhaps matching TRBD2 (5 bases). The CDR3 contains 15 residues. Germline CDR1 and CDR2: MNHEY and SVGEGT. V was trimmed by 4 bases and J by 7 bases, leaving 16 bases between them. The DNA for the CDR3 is TGTGCCAGCAGTTTATACGGGGATCGGTACGGGGAGCTGTTTTTT. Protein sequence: CASSLYGDRYGELFF.

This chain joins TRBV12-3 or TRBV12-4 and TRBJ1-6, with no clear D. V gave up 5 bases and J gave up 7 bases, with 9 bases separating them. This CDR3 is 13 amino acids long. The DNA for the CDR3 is TGTGCCAGCAGTGACCATAAAAATTCACCCCTCCACTTT. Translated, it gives CASSDHKNSPLHF.

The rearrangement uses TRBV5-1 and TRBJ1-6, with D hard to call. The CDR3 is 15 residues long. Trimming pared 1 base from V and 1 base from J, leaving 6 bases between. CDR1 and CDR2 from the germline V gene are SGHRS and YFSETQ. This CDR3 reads CASSLYPSYNSPLHF. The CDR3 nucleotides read TGCGCCAGCAGCTTGTATCCGTCCTATAATTCACCCCTCCACTTT.

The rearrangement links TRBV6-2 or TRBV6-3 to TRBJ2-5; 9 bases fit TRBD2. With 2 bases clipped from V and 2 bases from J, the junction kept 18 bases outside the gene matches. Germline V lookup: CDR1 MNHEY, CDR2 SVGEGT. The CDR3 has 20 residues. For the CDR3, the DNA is TGTGCCAGCAGTTACAGGTCCGGGTCCGTTGAACTAGCGGGTCAAGAGACCCAGTACTTC. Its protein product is CASSYRSGSVELAGQETQYF.

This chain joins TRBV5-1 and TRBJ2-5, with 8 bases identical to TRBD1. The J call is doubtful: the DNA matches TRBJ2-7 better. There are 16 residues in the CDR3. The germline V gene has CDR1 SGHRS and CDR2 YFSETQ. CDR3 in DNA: TGCGCCAGCAGCCACCCACAGGGGGAATTCGGCTACGAGCAGTACTTC. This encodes CASSHPQGEFGYEQYF.

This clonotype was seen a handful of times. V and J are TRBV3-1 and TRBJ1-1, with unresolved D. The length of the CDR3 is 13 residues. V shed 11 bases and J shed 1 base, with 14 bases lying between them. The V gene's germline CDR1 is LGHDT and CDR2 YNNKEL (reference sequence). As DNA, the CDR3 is TGTGCCGTTCAGTCTGCCAAGAACACTGAAGCTTTCTTT. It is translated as CAVQSAKNTEAFF.

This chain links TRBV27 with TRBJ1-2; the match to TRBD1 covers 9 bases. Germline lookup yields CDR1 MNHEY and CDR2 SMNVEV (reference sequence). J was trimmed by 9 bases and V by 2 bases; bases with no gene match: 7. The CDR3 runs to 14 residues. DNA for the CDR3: TGTGCCAGCAGTTTAATTAGGGACAGGGCGCGCTACACCTTC. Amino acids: CASSLIRDRARYTF.

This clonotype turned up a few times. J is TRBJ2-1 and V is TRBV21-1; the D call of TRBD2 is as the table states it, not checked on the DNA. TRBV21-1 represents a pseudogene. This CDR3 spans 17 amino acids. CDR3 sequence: CASSTSLRLAFYNEQFF. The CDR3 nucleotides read TGTGCCAGCAGCACGAGCTTAAGACTAGCGTTTTACAATGAGCAGTTCTTC.

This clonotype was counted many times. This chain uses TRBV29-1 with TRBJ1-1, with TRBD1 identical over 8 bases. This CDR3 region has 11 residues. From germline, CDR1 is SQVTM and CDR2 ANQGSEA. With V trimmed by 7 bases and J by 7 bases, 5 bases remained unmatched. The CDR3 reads CSARGTGEAFF. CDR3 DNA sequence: TGCAGCGCCAGGGGGACAGGTGAAGCTTTCTTT.

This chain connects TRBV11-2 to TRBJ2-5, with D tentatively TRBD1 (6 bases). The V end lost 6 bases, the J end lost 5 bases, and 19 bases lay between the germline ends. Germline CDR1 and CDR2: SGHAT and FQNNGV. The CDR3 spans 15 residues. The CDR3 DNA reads TGTGCCAGCAGTTTACAGGGCTGGAAGTGGGAGACCCAGTACTTC. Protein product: CASSLQGWKWETQYF. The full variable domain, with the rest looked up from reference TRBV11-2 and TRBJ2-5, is EAGVAQSPRYKIIEKRQSVAFWCNPISGHATLYWYQQILGQGPKLLIQFQNNGVVDDSQLPKDRFSAERLKGVDSTLKIQPAKLEDSAVYLCASSLQGWKWETQYFGPGTRLLVL.

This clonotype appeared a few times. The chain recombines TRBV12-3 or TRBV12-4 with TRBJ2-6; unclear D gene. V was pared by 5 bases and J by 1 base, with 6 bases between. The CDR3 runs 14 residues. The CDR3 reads CASSRRSGANVLTF. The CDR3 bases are TGTGCCAGCAGTCGACGGTCTGGGGCCAACGTCCTGACTTTC.

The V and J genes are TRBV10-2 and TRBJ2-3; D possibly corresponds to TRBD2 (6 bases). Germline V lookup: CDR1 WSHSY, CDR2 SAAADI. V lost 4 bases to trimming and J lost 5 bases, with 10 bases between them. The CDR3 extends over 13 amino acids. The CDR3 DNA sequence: TGCGCCAGCAGTGCGGGAGACGTAGATACGCAGTATTTT. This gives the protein CASSAGDVDTQYF.

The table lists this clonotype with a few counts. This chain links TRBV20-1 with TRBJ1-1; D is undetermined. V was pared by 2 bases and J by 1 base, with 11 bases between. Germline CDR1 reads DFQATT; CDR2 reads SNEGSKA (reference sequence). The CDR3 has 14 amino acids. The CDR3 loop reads CSARPPPGNTEAFF. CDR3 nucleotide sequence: TGCAGTGCTAGACCCCCCCCAGGGAACACTGAAGCTTTCTTT.

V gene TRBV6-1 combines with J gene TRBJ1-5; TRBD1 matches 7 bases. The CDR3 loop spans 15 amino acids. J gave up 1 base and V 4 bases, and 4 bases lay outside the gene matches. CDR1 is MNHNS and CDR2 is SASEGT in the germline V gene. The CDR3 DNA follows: TGTGCCAGCAGTGGACAGGGAGGAAGCAATCAGCCCCAGCATTTT. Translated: CASSGQGGSNQPQHF.